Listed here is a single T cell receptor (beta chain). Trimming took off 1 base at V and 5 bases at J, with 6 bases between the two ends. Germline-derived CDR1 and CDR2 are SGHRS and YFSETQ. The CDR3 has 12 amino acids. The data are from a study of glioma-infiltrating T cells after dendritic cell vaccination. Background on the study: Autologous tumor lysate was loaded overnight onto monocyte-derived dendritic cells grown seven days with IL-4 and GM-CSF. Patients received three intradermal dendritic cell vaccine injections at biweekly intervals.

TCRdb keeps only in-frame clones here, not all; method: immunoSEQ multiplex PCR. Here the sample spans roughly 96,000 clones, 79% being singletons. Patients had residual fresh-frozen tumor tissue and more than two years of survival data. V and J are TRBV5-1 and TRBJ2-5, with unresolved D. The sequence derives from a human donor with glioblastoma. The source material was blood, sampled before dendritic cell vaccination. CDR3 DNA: TGCGCCAGCAGCTTGAGTGAGGAGACCCAGTACTTC. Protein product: CASSLSEETQYF. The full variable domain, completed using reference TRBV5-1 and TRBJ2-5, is KAGVTQTPRYLIKTRGQQVTLSCSPISGHRSVSWYQQTPGQGLQFLFEYFSETQRNKGNFPGRFSGRQFSNSRSEMNVSTLELGDSALYLCASSLSEETQYFGPGTRLLVL.